The 27 T cell receptor beta chains below were found in one sample sequenced in a study of T cell responses to AZD1222 COVID-19 vaccine. The table came from immunoSEQ multiplex PCR; TCRdb's copy has only in-frame clones and leaves some out. The sample includes 200,000 or so clones, around 90% of them seen just once. The sequencing used peripheral blood, collected on day 0 of AZD1222 vaccination. These receptors all stem from an adult in good health.

The chain recombines TRBV2 with TRBJ2-1, with 13 nucleotides matching TRBD2. The CDR3 covers 13 residues. Germline lookup yields CDR1 SNHLY and CDR2 FYNNEI. The V gene end was trimmed by 7 bases and the J gene end by 10 bases; junction bases not matched to a gene: 4. CDR3 in DNA: TGTGCCAGCAAGGGGACTAGCGGGGAGGAGCAGTTCTTC. Its translation: CASKGTSGEEQFF.

The chain joins TRBV6-1 to TRBJ1-6; D ambiguous. This CDR3 comprises 15 residues. V was shortened by 2 bases and J by 10 bases, with 15 bases between the two germline ends. Germline values: CDR1 MNHNS, CDR2 SASEGT. CDR3 sequence (DNA): TGTGCCAGCAGTGAACTAGGGCTTTATAGCTCACCCCTCCACTTT. Translating it yields CASSELGLYSSPLHF.

V is TRBV2 and J is TRBJ1-3; D is undetermined. Germline lookup yields CDR1 SNHLY and CDR2 FYNNEI. Trimming cost V 8 bases and J 1 base, with 12 bases left between them. The CDR3 contains 14 residues. The CDR3 DNA reads as TGTGCCAGCGCTAGGACGTCGTCTGGAAACACCATATATTTT. Translated, it gives CASARTSSGNTIYF.

The rearrangement uses TRBV6-4 and TRBJ2-1; 9 nucleotides line up with TRBD2. Germline CDR1 reads MRHNA; CDR2 reads SNTAGT. The CDR3 consists of 17 residues. The J segment lost 4 bases and the V segment lost 7 bases, leaving 14 bases of the junction unmatched. CDR3 loop: CASTGTGGGRDYNEQFF. In DNA, the CDR3 is TGTGCCAGCACCGGGACCGGGGGCGGGAGGGATTACAATGAGCAGTTCTTC.

J is TRBJ2-7 and V is TRBV10-3; TRBD1 agrees at 9 bases. CDR1 is ENHRY, CDR2 SYGVKD, per germline. V shed 2 bases, J shed 7 bases, and the junction held 9 bases outside the gene matches. The CDR3 totals 15 residues. CDR3 DNA sequence: TGTGCCATCAGTGAGGGGGGACAGGGAACTGGGGAGCAGTACTTC. It is translated as CAISEGGQGTGEQYF.

In DNA, the CDR3 is TGTGCCAGCAGTGATCCCAGGGGCCCGAATGGCTACACCTTC. Protein: CASSDPRGPNGYTF. The chain recombines TRBV6-1 with TRBJ1-2; weak D call: TRBD1 (6 bases). Germline V gene sequence: CDR1 MNHNS, CDR2 SASEGT. V was pared by 3 bases and J by 6 bases, with 14 bases between. This CDR3 region has 14 residues.

This chain uses TRBV10-2 with TRBJ2-5, with TRBD1 matching 7 bases. Germline V CDR1 and CDR2: WSHSY, SAAADI. The ends lost 6 bases at V and 3 bases at J; junction bases unmatched: 1. This CDR3 is built from 12 residues. For the CDR3, the DNA is TGCGCCAGCAGACAGGGGAAAGAGACCCAGTACTTC. It encodes CASRQGKETQYF.

The genes are TRBV2 and TRBJ1-2; TRBD1 matches 12 bases. The germline V gene has CDR1 SNHLY and CDR2 FYNNEI. The CDR3 loop spans 14 amino acids. The V and J ends lost 6 bases and 8 bases, in that order; junction bases with no gene match: 7. Here the CDR3 reads CASRRGQGAGGYTF. The CDR3 DNA is TGTGCCAGCAGACGGGGACAGGGGGCTGGCGGCTACACCTTC.

The chain carries TRBV6-5 and TRBJ1-2, with D tentatively TRBD1 (6 bases). The CDR3 has 12 amino acids. Germline CDR1 is MNHEY and CDR2 is SVGAGI. With 5 bases removed from V and 8 bases from J, the gap between germline ends came to 12 bases. CDR3 nucleotide sequence: TGTGCCAGCAGTCCTTCGGACAGCGGCTACACCTTC. Translation gives CASSPSDSGYTF.

The chain has TRBV18 and TRBJ2-1; 8 nucleotides match TRBD2. V gave up 0 bases and J gave up 1 base; unmatched junction bases: 17. CDR3 length equals 21 residues. Germline-derived CDR1 and CDR2 are KGHSH and LQKENI. CDR3 bases: TGTGCCAGCTCACCACCAAATCGGCAGGGGAAGTCTAGCGGGTCCTACAATGAGCAGTTCTTC. Translation gives CASSPPNRQGKSSGSYNEQFF.

V gene TRBV5-1 combines with J gene TRBJ1-2; D call uncertain. Germline V gene data show CDR1 as SGHRS and CDR2 as YFSETQ. V was pared by 9 bases and J by 1 base, with 16 bases between. The CDR3 runs 14 residues. The CDR3 here is CATSTDNFNYGYTF. Written as DNA, the CDR3 is TGCGCCACCTCAACCGACAATTTTAACTATGGCTACACCTTC.

The chain uses TRBV14 and TRBJ1-1, with D unresolved. The germline gives CDR1 SGHDN, CDR2 FVKESK. V was pared by 2 bases and J by 5 bases, with 9 bases between. The CDR3 covers 13 residues. DNA of the CDR3: TGTGCCAGCAGCCAAACGACGGGGACTGAAGCTTTCTTT. Its protein product is CASSQTTGTEAFF.

The rearrangement links TRBV10-2 to TRBJ1-5, with TRBD1 matching 9 bases. This CDR3 spans 13 amino acids. V lost 6 bases and J lost 6; bases outside the gene matches: 3. CDR1 WSHSY and CDR2 SAAADI come from the germline V gene. Written as DNA, the CDR3 is TGCGCCAGCAGGCCGACAGGGGGTCAGCCCCAGCATTTT. As protein: CASRPTGGQPQHF.

The chain combines TRBV30 with TRBJ1-4; D remains unclear. This CDR3 has 13 amino acids. The V gene's germline CDR1 is GTSNPN and CDR2 SVGIG (reference sequence). The V gene lost 4 bases and the J gene lost 7 bases, with 13 bases spanning the gap. The CDR3 loop is CAWNGGWVEKLFF. The CDR3 bases are TGTGCCTGGAACGGAGGTTGGGTTGAAAAACTGTTTTTT.

The gene calls are TRBV6-6 and TRBJ2-1; D is perhaps TRBD1 or TRBD2 (5 bases each). Germline loops: CDR1 MNHNY, CDR2 SVGAGI (reference sequence). V was pared by 6 bases and J by 5 bases, with 17 bases between. The CDR3 has 15 residues. The CDR3 DNA sequence: TGTGCCAGCAGGCTAACGGGACCCGGGAACAATGAGCAGTTCTTC. It encodes CASRLTGPGNNEQFF.

DNA of the CDR3: TGTGCCAGTGGGGGACTAGCGGGAGCCGATGAGCAGTTCTTC. Its translation: CASGGLAGADEQFF. This sequence joins TRBV28 and TRBJ2-1, with TRBD2 matching 14 bases. After removal of 9 bases from V and 8 bases from J, the junction contained 6 bases not matched to a gene. The germline V gene has CDR1 MDHEN and CDR2 SYDVKM. The CDR3 contains 14 residues.

The rearrangement uses TRBV4-2 and TRBJ2-3, with 11 bases aligning to TRBD2. The ends lost 2 bases at V and 2 bases at J; junction bases unmatched: 6. Looked up from germline, CDR1 is LGHNA and CDR2 is YNFKEQ. This CDR3 is built from 17 residues. The CDR3 DNA follows: TGTGCCAGCAGCCAACCACTAGCGGGAGATCCCACAGATACGCAGTATTTT. Amino acid sequence: CASSQPLAGDPTDTQYF.

The CDR3 DNA sequence: TGCAGCGTGGGGACTAGCGGGGGGGTTTCCAATGAGCAGTTCTTC. This encodes CSVGTSGGVSNEQFF. V is TRBV29-1 and J is TRBJ2-1; 16 bases are shared with TRBD2. The CDR3 covers 15 residues. Looked up from germline, CDR1 is SQVTM and CDR2 is ANQGSEA. V gave up 6 bases and J gave up 6 bases; unmatched junction bases: 5.

The CDR3 DNA follows: TGTGCCAGCAGCCTAGATAGCAATCAGCCCCAGCATTTT. Its protein product is CASSLDSNQPQHF. The chain recombines TRBV27 with TRBJ1-5, with D unclear. Trimming stripped 6 bases from V and 0 bases from J, with 6 bases between. This CDR3 contains 13 residues. Looked up from germline, CDR1 is MNHEY and CDR2 is SMNVEV (reference sequence).

The chain employs TRBV6-5 and TRBJ2-5, with a weak D call TRBD2 (6 bases). Germline V gives CDR1 MNHEY, CDR2 SVGAGI. Deletions cut 6 bases from V and 5 bases from J, with 19 bases between. The CDR3 has 15 residues. CDR3 sequence: CASRLSGGSRETQYF. The CDR3 region has the DNA TGTGCCAGCAGGTTATCCGGGGGAAGTCGGGAGACCCAGTACTTC.

The chain uses TRBV19 and TRBJ1-4; no reliable D call. The germline gives CDR1 LNHDA, CDR2 SQIVND (reference sequence). The germline V and J ends were trimmed by 5 bases and 0 bases, with 13 bases remaining between them. The CDR3 spans 16 residues. CDR3 sequence reads: CASSRNSAATNEKLFF. Written as DNA, the CDR3 is TGTGCCAGTAGTCGAAACTCGGCAGCAACTAATGAAAAACTGTTTTTT.

A note on this clone: The identical CDR3 is also encoded by other nucleotide sequences in the sample. The V and J genes are TRBV5-1 and TRBJ2-5, with D hard to call. Trimming shortened V by 0 bases and J by 3 bases, and 0 bases separated the two germline ends. This CDR3 is built from 11 residues. The V gene's germline CDR1 is SGHRS and CDR2 YFSETQ. Here the CDR3 reads CASSLEETQYF. The CDR3 DNA reads TGCGCCAGCAGCTTGGAAGAGACCCAGTACTTC.

The chain has TRBV9 and TRBJ2-1; tentative D call: TRBD1 (6 bases). The CDR3 runs 19 residues. Germline V CDR1 and CDR2: SGDLS, YYNGEE. With 0 bases removed from V and 1 base from J, the gap between germline ends came to 20 bases. CDR3 in amino acids: CASSVDPFRQGLSYNEQFF. The CDR3, as DNA: TGTGCCAGCAGCGTAGACCCCTTTCGGCAGGGGCTGTCCTACAATGAGCAGTTCTTC.

This sequence joins TRBV19 and TRBJ2-7; D uncertain. Trimming cost V 5 bases and J 1 base, with 21 bases left between them. CDR1 is LNHDA, CDR2 SQIVND, per germline (reference sequence). The CDR3 has 17 residues. The CDR3 protein is CASSPLPRPDRSYEQYF. The CDR3 DNA reads TGTGCCAGTAGTCCTCTCCCCCGACCCGACCGGTCCTACGAGCAGTACTTC.

The chain has TRBV5-1 and TRBJ1-2, with 9 bases aligning to TRBD1. Germline values: CDR1 SGHRS, CDR2 YFSETQ. The CDR3 is 14 amino acids. Germline trimming cut 0 bases from V and 7 bases from J; bases unmatched to any gene: 4. The CDR3, as DNA: TGCGCCAGCAGCTTGGGGGACAGGGATGGTGGCTACACCTTC. It specifies CASSLGDRDGGYTF.

To note about this clone: Mismatch with germline at one junction end may stem from a read error. CDR3 residues: CASSPQALGRVAGELFF. In nucleotides, the CDR3 is TGTGCTAGCAGCCCTCAAGCGTTGGGCCGGGTGGCCGGGGAGCTGTTTTTT. The chain links TRBV7-7 to TRBJ2-2; D is uncertain. This CDR3 spans 17 amino acids. The V gene's germline CDR1 is SSHAT and CDR2 FNYEAQ (reference sequence). The full variable domain, rest sourced from reference TRBV7-7 and TRBJ2-2, is GAGVSQSPRYKVTKRGQDVTLRCDPISSHATLYWYQQALGQGPEFLTYFNYEAQPDKSGLPSDRFSAERPEGSISTLTIQRTEQRDSAMYRCASSPQALGRVAGELFFGEGSRLTVL.

This clone was seen only a few times. V usage is TRBV7-9 and J usage is TRBJ1-2; 9 nucleotides agree with TRBD1. After removal of 7 bases from V and 8 bases from J, the junction contained 20 bases not matched to a gene. This CDR3 region has 17 residues. The germline CDR1 and CDR2 sequences are SEHNR and FQNEAQ (reference sequence). CDR3 sequence reads: CASIYDVGQGLHGGYTF. CDR3 coding DNA: TGTGCCAGCATCTACGACGTCGGACAGGGGCTTCATGGGGGCTACACCTTC.